This TCR beta chain was observed in a study of blood T cell repertoires in COVID-19. TCRdb keeps only in-frame clones here, not all; method: immunoSEQ multiplex PCR. The sample holds approximately 170,000 clones, over 75% seen once. This receptor was identified in a human donor in a cohort sampled during active COVID-19. Sequencing was carried out using peripheral blood.

In nucleotides, the CDR3 is TGTGCCAGCAGGGACACCTCGGGAAACACCATATATTTT. This translates into CASRDTSGNTIYF. The rearrangement links TRBV27 to TRBJ1-3; the D gene is possibly TRBD1 (5 bases). Trimming removed 6 bases from V and 4 bases from J, with 10 bases in between. This CDR3 contains 13 residues. CDR1 is MNHEY and CDR2 is SMNVEV in the germline V gene (reference sequence).